Shown below are 16 T cell receptor beta chains from a single sample sequenced in a study of early T cells in non-severe SARS-CoV-2 infection. TCRdb fed the 5' RACE reads into MiXCR, producing one record per CDR3 protein. The sample holds about 38,000 distinct CDR3 sequences, 4.5% to 5.5% seen once. The specimen was whole blood. These receptors all come from an adult who was a healthcare worker with PCR-confirmed SARS-CoV-2 infection or an uninfected control (not recorded which).

This clonotype has a count of ten or more. The chain uses TRBV12-3 or TRBV12-4 and TRBJ1-1; no reliable D call. CDR3 size: 14 residues. V was shortened by 5 bases and J by 4 bases, with 14 bases between the two germline ends. The CDR3 DNA follows: TGTGCCAGCAGTCCACGGGGTCCGGTCACTGAAGCTTTCTTT. Amino acid sequence: CASSPRGPVTEAFF.

This rearrangement joins TRBV4-2 to TRBJ1-6; D possibly corresponds to TRBD1 (6 bases). This CDR3 region has 16 residues. The ends were cut back, 5 bases at V and 1 base at J, with 12 bases in the middle. The germline CDR1 and CDR2 sequences are LGHNA and YNFKEQ. CDR3 sequence: CASSSTGGSYNSPLHF. The CDR3 DNA reads as TGTGCCAGCAGCTCGACAGGCGGGTCCTATAATTCACCCCTCCACTTT.

This clonotype was seen ten or more times. This chain connects TRBV30 to TRBJ1-1; D call uncertain. Germline assignment: CDR1 GTSNPN and CDR2 SVGIG (reference sequence). Trimming shortened V by 2 bases and J by 2 bases, and 12 bases separated the two germline ends. The CDR3 is 14 amino acids. The CDR3 region has the DNA TGTGCCTGGAGTCCCGGGCAGACTAACACTGAAGCTTTCTTT. This translates into CAWSPGQTNTEAFF.

The V gene is TRBV7-9, the J gene TRBJ1-3; no definite D call. Between the trimmed V and J ends, which lost 6 bases and 8 bases, there was a span of 5 bases. This CDR3 region has 10 residues. Germline V gives CDR1 SEHNR, CDR2 FQNEAQ (reference sequence). CDR3 sequence: CASRRDTIYF. The CDR3 nucleotides are TGTGCCAGCAGGAGGGACACCATATATTTT.

This clonotype was observed at least ten times. The gene calls are TRBV2 and TRBJ1-6, with D hard to call. The V end lost 6 bases, the J end lost 8 bases, and 17 bases lay between the germline ends. The CDR3 extends over 15 amino acids. Germline V gene lookup returns CDR1 SNHLY and CDR2 FYNNEI. The chain's CDR3 is CASSATGKGDSPLHF. The CDR3 nucleotides are TGTGCCAGCAGCGCTACCGGGAAGGGAGATTCACCCCTCCACTTT.

Ten or more counts support this clonotype. The V and J genes are TRBV5-1 and TRBJ2-4, with D unresolved. Germline lookup yields CDR1 SGHRS and CDR2 YFSETQ. The germline V and J ends were trimmed by 0 bases and 0 bases, with 4 bases remaining between them. This CDR3 comprises 14 residues. The CDR3 reads CASSLDPAKNIQYF. CDR3 in DNA: TGCGCCAGCAGCTTGGACCCAGCCAAAAACATTCAGTACTTC.

This clonotype was detected many times. The chain links TRBV4-2 to TRBJ2-3, with D possibly being TRBD1 or TRBD2 (5 bases each). In germline, CDR1 is LGHNA, CDR2 YNFKEQ. The length of the CDR3 is 13 residues. DNA of the CDR3: TGTGCACGCAGCGGTAGGGGAGCGGATACGCAGTATTTT. Its translation is CARSGRGADTQYF.

This clonotype was detected many times. The chain is built from TRBV7-3 and TRBJ2-3; 8 nucleotides match TRBD2. Germline CDR1 SGHTA, CDR2 FQGTGA. Trimming took 5 bases from V and 1 from J; bases not matched to a gene: 5. This CDR3 is 15 amino acids long. The CDR3, as DNA: TGTGCCAGCAGCCCCCAGCGGGGGCGCACAGATACGCAGTATTTT. Amino acids: CASSPQRGRTDTQYF.

This clonotype was seen many times. V usage is TRBV7-9 and J usage is TRBJ2-3; D gene uncertain. This CDR3 contains 12 residues. Trimming cost V 11 bases and J 4 bases, with 13 bases left between them. CDR1 is SEHNR and CDR2 is FQNEAQ in the germline V gene (reference sequence). CDR3 amino acids: CAGSGPADTQYF. Written as DNA, the CDR3 is TGTGCCGGGTCTGGCCCCGCAGATACGCAGTATTTT. Based on the CDR3 plus reference TRBV7-9 and TRBJ2-3, the full variable domain is DTGVSQNPRHKITKRGQNVTFRCDPISEHNRLYWYRQTLGQGPEFLTYFQNEAQLEKSRLLSDRFSAERPKGSFSTLEIQRTEQGDSAMYLCAGSGPADTQYFGPGTRLTVL.

The V call is TRBV4-1, the J call TRBJ2-1, with TRBD2 matching over 10 bases. The ends lost 2 bases at V and 1 base at J; junction bases unmatched: 2. This CDR3 is built from 16 residues. The germline CDR1 and CDR2 sequences are MGHRA and YSYEKL. The DNA for the CDR3 is TGCGCCAGCAGCCAACAACTAGCGGGGTCCTACAATGAGCAGTTCTTC. This gives the protein CASSQQLAGSYNEQFF.

This clonotype was found many times. The rearrangement links TRBV20-1 to TRBJ1-1; TRBD1 might be the D (6 bases). V was trimmed by 4 bases and J by 3 bases, leaving 15 bases between them. This CDR3 has 14 residues. Germline V CDR1 and CDR2: DFQATT, SNEGSKA (reference sequence). CDR3 bases: TGCAGTGCTACGGACAGCCAAGTTGACACTGAAGCTTTCTTT. This encodes CSATDSQVDTEAFF.

As concerns this clonotype: One junction end does not reproduce the germline sequence, and a read error may be involved. This sequence joins TRBV7-2 and TRBJ2-5; 8 nucleotides line up with TRBD2. The germline gives CDR1 SGHTA, CDR2 FQGNSA. The CDR3 extends over 13 amino acids. CDR3 in amino acids: CACSKSGRETQYF. The CDR3 DNA follows: TGTGCCTGCAGCAAGAGCGGGAGAGAGACCCAGTACTTC.

This clonotype was seen ten or more times. The CDR3 sequence: CASSVATGELFF. The DNA for the CDR3 is TGTGCCAGCAGCGTTGCCACCGGGGAGCTGTTTTTT. V usage is TRBV7-9 and J usage is TRBJ2-2; no clear D gene. Per the germline V gene, CDR1 is SEHNR and CDR2 is FQNEAQ (reference sequence). The CDR3 consists of 12 residues. The germline V and J ends were trimmed by 5 bases and 4 bases, with 5 bases remaining between them.

This clonotype has more than one count but fewer than ten. The chain links TRBV6-5 to TRBJ1-1, with unresolved D. There are 12 residues in the CDR3. Between the trimmed V and J ends, which lost 5 bases and 1 base, there was a span of 5 bases. The germline V gene has CDR1 MNHEY and CDR2 SVGAGI. CDR3 sequence (DNA): TGTGCCAGCAGTGGGTGGAACACTGAAGCTTTCTTT. Translation: CASSGWNTEAFF.

This clonotype was counted many times. The chain employs TRBV9 and TRBJ2-2; TRBD2 agrees at 10 bases. V lost 2 bases and J lost 3; bases outside the gene matches: 16. In germline, CDR1 is SGDLS, CDR2 YYNGEE. The CDR3 is made up of 20 amino acids. This CDR3 is CASSVTLAGVSSDYTGELFF. For the CDR3, the DNA is TGTGCCAGCAGCGTTACTCTAGCGGGGGTCTCCTCCGACTACACCGGGGAGCTGTTTTTT.

Ten or more counts support this clonotype. The V call is TRBV6-1, the J call TRBJ2-3; possible D gene TRBD2, 6 bases. Germline CDR1 is MNHNS and CDR2 is SASEGT. Trimming took 5 bases from V and 1 from J, leaving 13 bases between them. CDR3 length: 15 residues. CDR3 sequence reads: CASSPASVRTDTQYF. CDR3 nucleotides: TGTGCCAGCAGTCCGGCTAGCGTGCGCACAGATACGCAGTATTTT.